The text below deals with one T cell receptor (beta chain). The data were taken from a study of blood T cell repertoires in COVID-19. Original methodology: The authors estimated nucleated cell counts from reference gene primer amplification. The protocol was immunoSEQ multiplex PCR, while the TCRdb copy is restricted to in-frame clones and leaves out a portion. The V and J calls and clone size were taken over from that table, and D and trimming were inferred from the DNA. The sample contains about 130,000 clones, 65% to 85% of which appear only once. Germline lookup yields CDR1 LGHDT and CDR2 YNNKEL (reference sequence). Trimming left V 5 bases short and J 0 bases short, with 14 bases between. CDR3 length: 16 residues.

The sample taken for sequencing was peripheral blood. The V call is TRBV3-1 (or the pseudogene TRBV3-2), the J call TRBJ2-1; a possible D gene is TRBD2 (6 bases). The TCR originated in a woman older than 75 with acute or convalescent COVID-19. CDR3 sequence (DNA): TGTGCCAGCAGCGGGTACCGGGGGATCTCCTACAATGAGCAGTTCTTC. Its translation is CASSGYRGISYNEQFF.